This T cell receptor beta chain derives from a study of T cells in localized non-small cell lung cancer. Measured with immunoSEQ multiplex PCR; TCRdb has only the in-frame clones, and not every one. The sample has 2,500 to 3,500 clones, less than 30% seen once; the top ten hold roughly 15%. This clone was recorded a few times. What it binds is unknown. Study conclusions and caveats: Compared with tumor, uninvolved adjacent lung displayed greater T cell clonality, ranking highest overall. Detection in adjacent lung was observed for a median around 50 of the top 100 tumor clones. The tumor had only one region sequenced, so heterogeneity remains possible.

The CDR3 spans 15 residues. The V end lost 5 bases, the J end lost 0 bases, and 14 bases lay between the germline ends. The germline V gene has CDR1 MDHEN and CDR2 SYDVKM. This receptor was identified in a man aged 35 to 70 with stage III lung adenocarcinoma. The sequences come from lung tumor tissue, collected before any cancer treatment. This chain joins TRBV28 and TRBJ2-7; a possible D gene is TRBD2 (5 bases). DNA of the CDR3: TGTGCCAGCAGTCCCGAGGGCATTAGCTCCTACGAGCAGTACGTC. Its translation is CASSPEGISSYEQYV.